These T cell receptor beta chains were read from a single sample in a study of blood T cell repertoires in COVID-19. Assay: immunoSEQ multiplex PCR; the TCRdb copy retains only in-frame clones and omits some. This sample has about 40,000 clones; approximately 80% occur once, and the top ten carry under 6%. The sequenced sample was peripheral blood. Receptors were obtained from a man in his forties or fifties with active COVID-19. CDR3s include the opening cysteine and the closing phenylalanine or tryptophan. Each record gives: V gene, D gene, clone size, J gene, CDR3 protein, CDR3 DNA. The D gene is left open where the match is weak. Size is stated for part of the rows, as once, few or many counts, or as a class when the clone is expanded.

>TRBV19|TRBD1|-|TRBJ2-5
CASSPARTGTTRVETQYF
TGTGCCAGTAGTCCTGCACGGACAGGGACCACGAGGGTGGAGACCCAGTACTTC
>TRBV7-9|-|-|TRBJ1-2
CASSFQGSVGYTF
TGTGCCAGCAGCTTCCAGGGATCGGTCGGCTACACCTTC
>TRBV29-1|-|-|TRBJ1-5
CSVPTGSGNQPQHF
TGCAGCGTCCCCACGGGGTCCGGCAATCAGCCCCAGCATTTT
>TRBV3-1/TRBV3-2|TRBD2|-|TRBJ2-7
CASSPRLAGEQYF
TGTGCCAGCAGCCCGAGACTAGCGGGTGAGCAGTACTTC
>TRBV5-1|-|-|TRBJ2-7
CASSLGGTADEQYF
TGCGCCAGCAGCTTGGGCGGGACAGCGGACGAGCAGTACTTC
>TRBV5-1|-|-|TRBJ2-6
CASSLGHSGANVLTF
TGCGCCAGCAGCTTGGGGCACTCTGGGGCCAACGTCCTGACTTTC
>TRBV23-1|TRBD2|-|TRBJ2-1
CASSQIFWREGSYNEQFF
TGCGCCAGCAGTCAAATCTTCTGGCGGGAGGGGAGCTACAATGAGCAGTTCTTC
>TRBV6-2/TRBV6-3|TRBD1|medium-sized|TRBJ1-5
CASSATGVSNQPQHF
TGTGCCAGCAGCGCTACAGGGGTTAGCAATCAGCCCCAGCATTTT
>TRBV7-2|TRBD2|-|TRBJ2-7
CASSLASGGVEQYF
TGTGCCAGCAGCTTGGCTAGCGGGGGGGTCGAGCAGTACTTC
>TRBV7-3|-|few|TRBJ2-3
CASSFAGTPWQYF
TGTGCCAGCAGCTTCGCCGGGACACCTTGGCAGTATTTT
>TRBV18|-|-|TRBJ2-5
CASSPILARETQYF
TGTGCCAGCTCACCGATCCTAGCCCGAGAGACCCAGTACTTC
>TRBV2|TRBD1|-|TRBJ1-6
CASREIQGAGSPLHF
TGTGCCAGCAGAGAAATACAGGGGGCCGGGTCACCCCTCCACTTT
>TRBV7-2|-|-|TRBJ1-1
CASSLEGGTEAFF
TGTGCCAGCAGCTTGGAAGGGGGTACTGAAGCTTTCTTT
>TRBV7-3|-|-|TRBJ1-1
CASSLTLDRNTEAFF
TGTGCCAGCAGCTTAACTTTGGACAGGAACACTGAAGCTTTCTTT
>TRBV18|-|-|TRBJ1-2
CASSPRRTDSNYGYTF
TGTGCCAGCTCGCCTCGTAGGACAGACTCTAACTATGGCTACACCTTC
>TRBV24-1|TRBD1|-|TRBJ2-7
CATSAQGELYEQYF
TGTGCCACCAGTGCTCAGGGGGAGCTCTACGAGCAGTACTTC
>TRBV18|-|-|TRBJ1-2
CASSNSNYGYTF
TGTGCCAGCTCAAACAGTAACTATGGCTACACCTTC
>TRBV7-9|-|-|TRBJ2-5
CASSSPLVWELGETQYF
TGTGCCAGCAGCTCCCCCTTGGTCTGGGAGCTTGGGGAGACCCAGTACTTC
>TRBV5-4|-|-|TRBJ1-4
CASSLQVNEKLFF
TGTGCCAGCAGCTTACAGGTTAATGAAAAACTGTTTTTT
>TRBV7-2|-|-|TRBJ2-7
CASSADRDAYEQYF
TGTGCCAGCAGCGCCGACAGAGACGCCTACGAGCAGTACTTC